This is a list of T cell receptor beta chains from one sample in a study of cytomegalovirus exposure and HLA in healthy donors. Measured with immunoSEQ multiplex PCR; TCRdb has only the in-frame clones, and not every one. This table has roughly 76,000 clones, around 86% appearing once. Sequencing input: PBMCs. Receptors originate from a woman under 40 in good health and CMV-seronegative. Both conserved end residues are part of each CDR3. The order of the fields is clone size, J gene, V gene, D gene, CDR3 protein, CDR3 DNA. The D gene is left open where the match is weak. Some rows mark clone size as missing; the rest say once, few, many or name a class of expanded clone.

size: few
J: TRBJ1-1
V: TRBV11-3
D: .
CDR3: CASSRGTPYTEAFF
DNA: TGTGCCAGCAGCCGCGGGACGCCGTACACTGAAGCTTTCTTT

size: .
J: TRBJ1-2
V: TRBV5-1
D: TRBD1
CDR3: CASSLSAIYTQGSQGYTF
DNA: TGCGCCAGCAGCTTGTCGGCTATATACACACAGGGGTCCCAGGGCTACACCTTC

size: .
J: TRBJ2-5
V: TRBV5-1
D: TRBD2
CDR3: CASSLGPSGEGETQYF
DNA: TGCGCCAGCAGCTTGGGTCCTAGCGGAGAGGGAGAGACCCAGTACTTC

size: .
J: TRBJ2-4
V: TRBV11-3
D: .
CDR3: CASSLDRHPRDIQYF
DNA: TGTGCCAGCAGCTTAGATCGGCACCCGAGGGACATTCAGTACTTC

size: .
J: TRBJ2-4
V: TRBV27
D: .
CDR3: CASSLSPGNNYIQYF
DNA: TGTGCCAGCAGTTTATCCCCAGGGAATAACTACATTCAGTACTTC

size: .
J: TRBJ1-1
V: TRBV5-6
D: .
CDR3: CASSFVPVGAEAFF
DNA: TGTGCCAGCAGCTTTGTCCCCGTAGGGGCTGAAGCTTTCTTT

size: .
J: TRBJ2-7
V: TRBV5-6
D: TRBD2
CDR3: CASSPDFAGVHNEQYF
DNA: TGTGCCAGCAGCCCCGACTTCGCGGGAGTTCATAACGAGCAGTACTTC

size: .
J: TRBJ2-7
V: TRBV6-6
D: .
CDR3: CASRGPGHTPNYEQYF
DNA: TGTGCCAGCAGGGGCCCAGGGCATACCCCCAACTACGAGCAGTACTTC

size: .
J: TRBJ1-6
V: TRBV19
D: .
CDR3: CASSIGGALQSPLHF
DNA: TGTGCCAGTAGTATCGGTGGGGCTTTGCAGTCACCCCTCCACTTT

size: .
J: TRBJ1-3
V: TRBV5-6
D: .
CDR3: CASSLGQSGNTIYF
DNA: TGTGCCAGCAGCTTGGGACAGTCTGGAAACACCATATATTTT

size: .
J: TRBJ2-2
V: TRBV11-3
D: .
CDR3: CASSPRGLWGSGGELFF
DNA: TGTGCCAGCAGCCCGAGGGGGTTATGGGGGAGTGGCGGGGAGCTGTTTTTT

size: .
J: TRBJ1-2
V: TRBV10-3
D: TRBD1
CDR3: CAISDPGQGAGDGYTF
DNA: TGTGCCATCAGTGACCCCGGACAGGGGGCGGGTGATGGCTACACCTTC

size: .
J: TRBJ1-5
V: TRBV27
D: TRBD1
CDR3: CASSSLDRGGQPQHF
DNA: TGTGCCAGCAGTTCCCTCGACAGGGGGGGTCAGCCCCAGCATTTT

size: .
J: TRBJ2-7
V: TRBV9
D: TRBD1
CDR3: CASSVDPGGRTYEQYF
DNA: TGTGCCAGCAGCGTTGACCCAGGGGGCAGGACCTACGAGCAGTACTTC

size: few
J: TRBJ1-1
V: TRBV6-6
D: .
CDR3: CASSQTGNTEAFF
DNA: TGTGCCAGCAGTCAGACAGGGAACACTGAAGCTTTCTTT

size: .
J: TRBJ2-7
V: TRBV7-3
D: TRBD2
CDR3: CASSPSGLAGAYEQYF
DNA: TGTGCCAGCAGCCCATCAGGACTAGCGGGGGCCTACGAGCAGTACTTC

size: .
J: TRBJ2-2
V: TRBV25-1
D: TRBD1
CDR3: CASSEAGTGGAELFF
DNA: TGTGCCAGCAGTGAAGCCGGGACAGGGGGCGCGGAGCTGTTTTTT

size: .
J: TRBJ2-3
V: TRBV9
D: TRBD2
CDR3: CASSVVPAGVGTDTQYF
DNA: TGTGCCAGCAGCGTAGTACCAGCGGGAGTGGGAACAGATACGCAGTATTTT

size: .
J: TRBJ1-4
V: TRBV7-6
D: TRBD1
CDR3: CASSSGQGTEKLFF
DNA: TGTGCCAGCAGCTCCGGACAGGGAACTGAAAAACTGTTTTTT

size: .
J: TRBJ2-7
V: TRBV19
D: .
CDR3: CASSWGTTYEQYF
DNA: TGTGCCAGTAGTTGGGGGACAACCTACGAGCAGTACTTC

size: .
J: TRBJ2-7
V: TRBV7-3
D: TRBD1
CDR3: CASSPRVGQGYEQYF
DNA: TGTGCCAGCAGCCCGAGGGTGGGACAGGGTTACGAGCAGTACTTC

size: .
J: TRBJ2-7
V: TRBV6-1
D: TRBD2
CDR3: CASSEKLAENYEQYF
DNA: TGTGCCAGCAGTGAGAAACTAGCGGAGAACTACGAGCAGTACTTC

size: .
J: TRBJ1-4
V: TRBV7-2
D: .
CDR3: CASSLTYGNLREKLFF
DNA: TGTGCCAGCAGCTTGACTTACGGAAATCTAAGGGAAAAACTGTTTTTT

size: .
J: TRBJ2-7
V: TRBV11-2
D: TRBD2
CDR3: CASSQRLAGEDAQYF
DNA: TGTGCCAGCAGCCAACGACTAGCGGGAGAGGACGCGCAGTACTTC

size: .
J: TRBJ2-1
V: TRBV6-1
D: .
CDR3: CASSEGGNEQFF
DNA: TGTGCCAGCAGTGAGGGGGGTAATGAGCAGTTCTTC

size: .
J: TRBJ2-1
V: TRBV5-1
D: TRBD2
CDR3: CASSLASGDNEQFF
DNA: TGCGCCAGCAGCCTCGCTAGCGGTGACAATGAGCAGTTCTTC

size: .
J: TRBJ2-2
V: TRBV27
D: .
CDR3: CASSYRVRNTGELFF
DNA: TGTGCCAGCAGTTACAGGGTACGGAACACCGGGGAGCTGTTTTTT

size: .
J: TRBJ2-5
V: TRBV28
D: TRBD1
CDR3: CASSPGQGRKTQYF
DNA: TGTGCCAGCAGCCCCGGACAGGGGAGGAAGACCCAGTACTTC

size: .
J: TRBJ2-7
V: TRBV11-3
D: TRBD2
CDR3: CASSPRPAGSSYEQYF
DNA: TGTGCCAGCAGCCCCAGACCAGCGGGAAGCTCCTACGAGCAGTACTTC

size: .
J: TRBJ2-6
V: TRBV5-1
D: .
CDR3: CASSPGGTGANVLTF
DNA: TGCGCCAGCAGCCCCGGGGGGACAGGGGCCAACGTCCTGACTTTC

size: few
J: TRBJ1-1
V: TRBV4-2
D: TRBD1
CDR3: CASGPGQANTEAFF
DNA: TGTGCCAGTGGCCCGGGACAGGCGAACACTGAAGCTTTCTTT

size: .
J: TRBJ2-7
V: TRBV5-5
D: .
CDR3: CASSLTIDRSYEQYF
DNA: TGTGCCAGCAGCTTGACAATAGACAGGAGCTACGAGCAGTACTTC

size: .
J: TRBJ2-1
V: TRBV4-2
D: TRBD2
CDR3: CASSQVAGTSYNEQFF
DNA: TGTGCCAGCAGCCAAGTAGCGGGAACATCCTACAATGAGCAGTTCTTC

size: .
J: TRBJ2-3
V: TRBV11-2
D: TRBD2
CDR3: CASSFSSSGRRGKTDTQYF
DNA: TGTGCCAGCAGCTTTAGTTCTAGCGGGAGGAGGGGAAAAACAGATACGCAGTATTTT

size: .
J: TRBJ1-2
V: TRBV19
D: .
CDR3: CATRWTNYGYTF
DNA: TGTGCCACCAGGTGGACAAACTATGGCTACACCTTC

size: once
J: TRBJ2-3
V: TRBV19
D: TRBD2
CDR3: CASSKKRDGTDTQYF
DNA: TGTGCCAGTAGTAAGAAGCGGGACGGCACAGATACGCAGTATTTT

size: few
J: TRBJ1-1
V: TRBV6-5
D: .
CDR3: CASTSTQGNTEAFF
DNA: TGTGCCAGCACCAGTACTCAGGGGAACACTGAAGCTTTCTTT

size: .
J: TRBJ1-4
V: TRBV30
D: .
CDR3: CAWRYRSSVSEKLFF
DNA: TGTGCCTGGAGATACCGCTCGAGTGTGAGTGAAAAACTGTTTTTT

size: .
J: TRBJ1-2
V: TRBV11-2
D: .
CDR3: CASSSRGGYTF
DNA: TGTGCCAGCAGCTCAAGGGGGGGCTACACCTTC

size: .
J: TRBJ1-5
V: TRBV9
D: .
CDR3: CASSVDEGAGNQPQHF
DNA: TGTGCCAGCAGCGTAGATGAGGGCGCGGGCAATCAGCCCCAGCATTTT

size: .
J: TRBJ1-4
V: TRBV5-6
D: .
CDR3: CASRTVNEKLFF
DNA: TGTGCCAGCAGGACTGTGAACGAAAAACTGTTTTTT

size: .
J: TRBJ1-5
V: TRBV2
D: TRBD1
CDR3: CASSATRDRVNQPQHF
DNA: TGTGCCAGCAGTGCAACCCGGGACAGGGTGAATCAGCCCCAGCATTTT

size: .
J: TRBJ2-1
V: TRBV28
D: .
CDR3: CASSRWTTYNEQFF
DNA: TGTGCCAGCAGTCGATGGACAACCTACAATGAGCAGTTCTTC

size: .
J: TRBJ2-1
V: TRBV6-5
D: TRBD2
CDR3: CASSAHGGRGNEQFF
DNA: TGTGCCAGCAGTGCCCACGGCGGGAGAGGCAATGAGCAGTTCTTC

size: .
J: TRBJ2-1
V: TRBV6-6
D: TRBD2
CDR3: CASSWGLAGGTNEQFF
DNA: TGTGCCAGCAGTTGGGGACTAGCGGGAGGAACCAATGAGCAGTTCTTC

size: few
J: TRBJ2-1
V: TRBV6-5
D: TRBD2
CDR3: CASPTSGADNEQFF
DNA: TGTGCCAGCCCGACTAGCGGGGCGGACAATGAGCAGTTCTTC

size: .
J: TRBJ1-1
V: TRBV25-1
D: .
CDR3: CASISGLDTEAFF
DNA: TGTGCCAGCATTTCAGGCCTGGACACTGAAGCTTTCTTT

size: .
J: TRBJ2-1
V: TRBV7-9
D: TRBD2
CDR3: CASSPSGTSVNEQFF
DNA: TGTGCCAGCAGCCCATCCGGGACTAGCGTGAATGAGCAGTTCTTC

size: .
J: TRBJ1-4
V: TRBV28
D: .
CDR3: CASSGADTTNEKLFF
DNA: TGTGCCAGCAGTGGGGCAGATACAACTAATGAAAAACTGTTTTTT

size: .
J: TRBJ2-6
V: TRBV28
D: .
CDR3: CASSLPHRSGANVLTF
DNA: TGTGCCAGCAGCCTCCCGCACAGGTCTGGGGCCAACGTCCTGACTTTC

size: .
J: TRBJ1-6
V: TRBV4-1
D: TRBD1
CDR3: CASSPDRTNSNSPLHF
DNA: TGCGCCAGCAGCCCGGACAGGACGAATTCCAATTCACCCCTCCACTTT

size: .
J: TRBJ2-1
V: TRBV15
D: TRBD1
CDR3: CATREPGQVNNEQFF
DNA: TGTGCCACCAGGGAACCGGGACAGGTTAACAATGAGCAGTTCTTC

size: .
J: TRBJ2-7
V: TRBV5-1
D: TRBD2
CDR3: CASSFVLAGSYEQYF
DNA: TGCGCCAGCAGCTTCGTACTAGCGGGCTCCTACGAGCAGTACTTC

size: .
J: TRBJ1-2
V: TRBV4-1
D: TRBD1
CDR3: CASSLGTGGAGGYTF
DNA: TGCGCCAGCAGCCTGGGGACAGGGGGCGCAGGTGGCTACACCTTC

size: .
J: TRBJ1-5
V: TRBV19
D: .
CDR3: CASSPTGNQPQHF
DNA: TGTGCCAGTAGTCCGACAGGCAATCAGCCCCAGCATTTT

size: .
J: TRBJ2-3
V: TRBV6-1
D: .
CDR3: CASSVRDRQTDTQYF
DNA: TGTGCCAGCAGTGTGCGGGATAGGCAGACAGATACGCAGTATTTT

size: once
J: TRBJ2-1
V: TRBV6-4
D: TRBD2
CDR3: CASSIGLAGVRFF
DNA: TGTGCCAGCAGTATTGGGCTAGCGGGGGTTCGGTTCTTC

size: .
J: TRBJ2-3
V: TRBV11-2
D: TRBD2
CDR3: CASSPGGSGGSYTQYF
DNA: TGTGCCAGCAGCCCGGGAGGTAGCGGGGGGAGCTATACGCAGTATTTT

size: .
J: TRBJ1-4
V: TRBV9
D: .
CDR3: CASSVAPGGGAHEKLFF
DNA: TGTGCCAGCAGCGTAGCCCCCGGGGGAGGGGCGCATGAAAAACTGTTTTTT

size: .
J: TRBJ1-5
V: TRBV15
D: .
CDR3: CATSRDVGGSLSNQPQHF
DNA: TGTGCCACCAGCAGAGATGTCGGGGGTTCGTTGAGCAATCAGCCCCAGCATTTT